One sample yielded the 32 T cell receptor beta chains listed below, sequenced in a study of shared clonotypes between healthy human individuals. The protocol was immunoSEQ multiplex PCR, while the TCRdb copy is restricted to in-frame clones and leaves out a portion. The sample carries fewer than 2.5 million clones, approximately 93% recorded once. Sequenced input: naive CD4+ T cells from PBMCs. The subset is: CD45RA+ positively selected. The source is a man aged 18-30 years in good health. Some clones in this sample may be carry-over from other donors' samples.

The rearrangement joins TRBV5-1 to TRBJ1-2; D call uncertain. V lost 0 bases to trimming and J lost 3 bases, with 15 bases between them. The CDR3 contains 16 residues. The V gene's germline CDR1 is SGHRS and CDR2 YFSETQ. This CDR3 is CASSLGHTQLDYGYTF. The CDR3 region has the DNA TGCGCCAGCAGCTTGGGACACACTCAACTGGACTATGGCTACACCTTC.

The rearrangement joins TRBV29-1 to TRBJ2-1; TRBD2 matches at 7 bases. Per germline, CDR1 SQVTM and CDR2 ANQGSEA. The CDR3 is made up of 14 amino acids. Trimming at V came to 3 bases and at J to 0 bases, leaving 2 bases not matched to a gene. This CDR3 is CSVEGGYSYNEQFF. The CDR3, as DNA: TGCAGCGTTGAGGGGGGGTACTCCTACAATGAGCAGTTCTTC.

Worth noting for this clone: Within the sample, other DNA sequences also encode this same CDR3. The rearrangement joins TRBV5-1 to TRBJ2-7; a possible D gene is TRBD2 (6 bases). The CDR3 is made up of 14 amino acids. V was shortened by 5 bases and J by 2 bases, with 14 bases between the two germline ends. In germline, CDR1 is SGHRS, CDR2 YFSETQ. The CDR3 nucleotides read TGCGCCAGCAGTTCCGGGACTGGGGCCTACGAGCAGTACTTC. Translation gives CASSSGTGAYEQYF.

The chain is built from TRBV11-2 and TRBJ1-1; D not resolved. CDR3 length equals 13 residues. Germline V gives CDR1 SGHAT, CDR2 FQNNGV. V lost 1 base to trimming and J lost 5 bases, with 8 bases between them. The CDR3 nucleotides are TGTGCCAGCAGCTTAGTAGCGGATACTGAAGCTTTCTTT. Translating gives CASSLVADTEAFF.

The chain recombines TRBV6-1 with TRBJ1-2; 9 bases fit TRBD1. The germline CDR1 and CDR2 sequences are MNHNS and SASEGT. This CDR3 region has 14 residues. Germline trimming cut 2 bases from V and 8 bases from J; bases unmatched to any gene: 6. The CDR3 DNA reads TGTGCCAGCAGTGAATTCGGGACAGGGCTAGGCTACACCTTC. It encodes CASSEFGTGLGYTF.

The chain couples TRBV28 to TRBJ1-1; D is unclear. Germline assignment: CDR1 MDHEN and CDR2 SYDVKM. The length of the CDR3 is 13 residues. The V end was cut by 10 bases, the J end by 0 bases, with 12 bases between. In nucleotides, the CDR3 is TGTGCCACCCTCAGGCAGCTGAACACTGAAGCTTTCTTT. Protein product: CATLRQLNTEAFF. The full variable domain, rest sourced from reference TRBV28 and TRBJ1-1, is DVKVTQSSRYLVKRTGEKVFLECVQDMDHENMFWYRQDPGLGLRLIYFSYDVKMKEKGDIPEGYSVSREKKERFSLILESASTNQTSMYLCATLRQLNTEAFFGQGTRLTVV.

The chain couples TRBV28 to TRBJ2-1, with a tentative D call TRBD1 (5 bases). Germline loops: CDR1 MDHEN, CDR2 SYDVKM. There are 15 residues in the CDR3. Trimming stripped 5 bases from V and 4 bases from J, with 15 bases between. The CDR3 DNA reads as TGTGCCAGCAGTCATAGGGGTGAATGGTACAATGAGCAGTTCTTC. This codes for CASSHRGEWYNEQFF.

The chain employs TRBV6-1 and TRBJ2-1, with a tentative D call TRBD2 (6 bases). V lost 8 bases and J 4 bases, leaving 15 bases between the germline ends. Germline V gene sequence: CDR1 MNHNS, CDR2 SASEGT. The CDR3 runs to 14 residues. CDR3: CASQAGYTYNEQFF. The CDR3 nucleotides read TGTGCCAGCCAAGCGGGCTACACATACAATGAGCAGTTCTTC.

The V and J genes are TRBV5-1 and TRBJ1-5, with TRBD1 as a possible D gene (5 bases). The V and J ends lost 2 bases and 3 bases respectively, with 9 bases between them. The CDR3 extends over 14 amino acids. From germline, CDR1 is SGHRS and CDR2 YFSETQ. The CDR3 sequence: CASSFRETNQPQHF. DNA for the CDR3: TGCGCCAGCAGCTTCAGGGAAACCAATCAGCCCCAGCATTTT.

The chain recombines TRBV2 with TRBJ1-4, with D unresolved. Trimming took 6 bases from V and 4 from J, leaving 15 bases between them. The CDR3 length is 15 residues. CDR1 and CDR2 (germline): SNHLY, FYNNEI. CDR3 coding DNA: TGTGCCAGCAGGGCGGAACTTCCTGGTAATGAAAAACTGTTTTTT. Translation gives CASRAELPGNEKLFF.

The V and J genes are TRBV6-1 and TRBJ2-1; 11 bases are a match to TRBD2. Germline-derived CDR1 and CDR2 are MNHNS and SASEGT. The CDR3 sequence is 21 residues long. The J segment lost 7 bases and the V segment lost 2 bases, leaving 22 bases of the junction unmatched. The chain's CDR3 is CASSEFLGLAGGHPIGNEQFF. The CDR3 DNA reads as TGTGCCAGCAGTGAATTTTTGGGTCTAGCGGGAGGCCACCCCATCGGGAATGAGCAGTTCTTC.

The rearrangement uses TRBV5-8 and TRBJ2-1, with D possibly TRBD1 on 6 matching bases. The V gene lost 4 bases and the J gene lost 12 bases, with 23 bases spanning the gap. CDR3 length: 15 amino acids. The germline V gene has CDR1 SGHTS and CDR2 YDEGEE. In DNA form, the CDR3 reads TGTGCCAGCAGCCCCTATTTGGGGCCCAGAGGGGGGCAGTTCTTC. Amino acids: CASSPYLGPRGGQFF. Variable domain in full (rest from reference TRBV5-8 and TRBJ2-1): EAGVTQSPTHLIKTRGQQATLRCSPISGHTSVYWYQQALGLGLQFLLWYDEGEERNRGNFPPRFSGRQFPNYSSELNVNALELEDSALYLCASSPYLGPRGGQFFGPGTRLTVL.

This chain connects TRBV19 to TRBJ2-5, with unresolved D. This CDR3 is built from 12 residues. Germline assignment: CDR1 LNHDA and CDR2 SQIVND (reference sequence). V lost 3 bases to trimming and J lost 4 bases, with 6 bases between them. The CDR3 nucleotides read TGTGCCAGTAGTATGGTTGGAGAGACCCAGTACTTC. It translates to CASSMVGETQYF.

This sequence joins TRBV7-2 and TRBJ1-1, with 7 bases matching TRBD1. The CDR3 length is 15 residues. After removal of 5 bases from V and 0 bases from J, the junction contained 6 bases not matched to a gene. From germline, CDR1 is SGHTA and CDR2 FQGNSA. The CDR3 region is CASSPGGSVNTEAFF. CDR3 coding DNA: TGTGCCAGCAGCCCAGGGGGGTCGGTGAACACTGAAGCTTTCTTT.

The V gene is TRBV5-1, the J gene TRBJ2-7, with D perhaps matching TRBD2 (6 bases). Trimming cost V 3 bases and J 1 base, with 14 bases left between them. This CDR3 has 15 amino acids. From germline, CDR1 is SGHRS and CDR2 YFSETQ. CDR3: CASSSISGLSYEQYF. The CDR3 coding sequence is TGCGCCAGCAGCTCTATCTCCGGACTATCCTACGAGCAGTACTTC.

CDR3 protein: CASSLDPGQGNRKYF. CDR3 nucleotides: TGTGCCAGCAGTTTAGACCCGGGACAGGGGAATCGAAAGTACTTC. V usage is TRBV28 and J usage is TRBJ2-7; TRBD1 aligns across 10 bases. The trim removed 2 bases at V and 11 bases at J, leaving 12 bases unmatched. Per germline, CDR1 MDHEN and CDR2 SYDVKM. CDR3 length equals 15 residues.

This chain uses TRBV6-6 with TRBJ2-1, with 11 nucleotides matching TRBD2. CDR3 length: 16 residues. The ends lost 6 bases at V and 1 base at J; junction bases unmatched: 5. Germline CDR1 reads MNHNY; CDR2 reads SVGAGI (reference sequence). The CDR3 region is CASSSLAGVSYNEQFF. CDR3 DNA sequence: TGTGCCAGCAGCTCACTAGCGGGAGTTTCCTACAATGAGCAGTTCTTC.

The chain employs TRBV2 and TRBJ1-2; 8 nucleotides match TRBD1. The CDR3 is made up of 14 amino acids. J gave up 7 bases and V 6 bases, and 10 bases lay outside the gene matches. Germline V gives CDR1 SNHLY, CDR2 FYNNEI. CDR3 DNA sequence: TGTGCCAGCAGGGGAGGACAGGGAGGTCGTGGCTACACCTTC. Protein product: CASRGGQGGRGYTF. Full variable domain (remainder filled in from reference TRBV2 and TRBJ1-2): EPEVTQTPSHQVTQMGQEVILRCVPISNHLYFYWYRQILGQKVEFLVSFYNNEISEKSEIFDDQFSVERPDGSNFTLKIRSTKLEDSAMYFCASRGGQGGRGYTFGSGTRLTVV.

Remarks on this clone: Additional DNA sequences in this sample encode the identical CDR3. The chain uses TRBV7-2 and TRBJ2-1; a possible D gene is TRBD2 (5 bases). The CDR3 has 16 amino acids. Germline assignment: CDR1 SGHTA and CDR2 FQGNSA. Trimming shortened V by 2 bases and J by 0 bases, and 11 bases separated the two germline ends. Here the CDR3 reads CASSLLAGVSYNEQFF. In DNA form, the CDR3 reads TGTGCCAGCAGCTTACTCGCGGGCGTCTCCTACAATGAGCAGTTCTTC.

This clone showed up just once. The V gene is TRBV7-8, the J gene TRBJ1-2, with 7 positions matching TRBD1. The germline V gene has CDR1 SGHVS and CDR2 FQNEAQ. The CDR3 covers 17 residues. V dropped 0 bases and J dropped 4; count of bases not matched to a gene: 11. This CDR3 reads CASSLAPLTGSRYGYTF. The DNA of the CDR3 is TGTGCCAGCAGCTTAGCCCCATTGACAGGGAGTCGCTATGGCTACACCTTC. The full variable domain, rest sourced from reference TRBV7-8 and TRBJ1-2, is GAGVSQSPRYKVAKRGQDVALRCDPISGHVSLFWYQQALGQGPEFLTYFQNEAQLDKSGLPSDRFFAERPEGSVSTLKIQRTQQEDSAVYLCASSLAPLTGSRYGYTFGSGTRLTVV.

This clone was seen once. The V call is TRBV25-1, the J call TRBJ2-2; 10 nucleotides line up with TRBD1. Germline V gene data show CDR1 as MGHDK and CDR2 as SYGVNS. The CDR3 has 14 amino acids. After removal of 4 bases from V and 7 bases from J, the junction contained 3 bases not matched to a gene. This chain's CDR3 is CASSGQGANGELFF. CDR3 nucleotide sequence: TGTGCCAGCAGTGGACAGGGGGCAAACGGGGAGCTGTTTTTT.

The rearrangement uses TRBV6-5 and TRBJ1-1, with TRBD1 as a possible D gene (6 bases). The ends were cut back, 10 bases at V and 6 bases at J, with 18 bases in the middle. CDR3 size: 13 residues. Germline CDR1 reads MNHEY; CDR2 reads SVGAGI. The chain's CDR3 is CATTGQRPPEAFF. In nucleotides, the CDR3 is TGTGCCACCACGGGACAAAGGCCCCCTGAAGCTTTCTTT.

The rearrangement joins TRBV14 to TRBJ2-7, with D possibly called TRBD1 or TRBD2 (6 bases each). CDR3 length: 13 amino acids. Germline loops: CDR1 SGHDN, CDR2 FVKESK. Trimming took 3 bases from V and 5 from J, leaving 11 bases between them. The CDR3 protein is CASSHIRGDEQYF. The CDR3 DNA is TGTGCCAGCAGCCATATAAGGGGGGACGAGCAGTACTTC.

This CDR3 is CASSAFSGVNTEAFF. The CDR3 DNA sequence: TGTGCCAGCAGCGCCTTCTCAGGGGTGAACACTGAAGCTTTCTTT. The J gene is TRBJ1-1, the V gene TRBV9; tentative D call: TRBD1 (6 bases). V was shortened by 3 bases and J by 0 bases, with 12 bases between the two germline ends. CDR3 length equals 15 residues. Germline CDR1 SGDLS, CDR2 YYNGEE.

With respect to this clone: Other DNA sequences in this sample translate to the same CDR3. V gene TRBV6-5 combines with J gene TRBJ1-1, with 7 positions matching TRBD1. J lost 8 bases, V lost 2 bases, and 2 bases had no gene match. The CDR3 has 12 amino acids. Germline assignment: CDR1 MNHEY and CDR2 SVGAGI. Written as DNA, the CDR3 is TGTGCCAGCAGTTACCCAGGGGGAGAAGCTTTCTTT. Its protein is CASSYPGGEAFF.

V is TRBV6-1 and J is TRBJ1-1; D is unclear. Trimming removed 6 bases at V and 1 base at J, with 15 bases between. The CDR3 is 15 amino acids. Germline assignment: CDR1 MNHNS and CDR2 SASEGT. CDR3 loop: CASRKEGGWNTEAFF. CDR3 nucleotides: TGTGCCAGCAGGAAGGAAGGAGGATGGAACACTGAAGCTTTCTTT.

The chain uses TRBV28 and TRBJ2-3; 8 bases match TRBD2. Germline V gene lookup returns CDR1 MDHEN and CDR2 SYDVKM. This CDR3 comprises 17 residues. V was pared by 5 bases and J by 3 bases, with 13 bases of the junction left unmatched. The DNA of the CDR3 is TGTGCCAGCAGTCCGGGACTAGTAGTACTCTCTACAGATACGCAGTATTTT. It is translated as CASSPGLVVLSTDTQYF.

The chain employs TRBV7-2 and TRBJ2-2; possibly TRBD2 for D (6 bases). This CDR3 spans 16 amino acids. Germline V gene lookup returns CDR1 SGHTA and CDR2 FQGNSA. The ends were cut back, 5 bases at V and 5 bases at J, with 18 bases in the middle. CDR3 bases: TGTGCCAGCAGCCGCGGGTGGGGACGGGAGACCGGGGAGCTGTTTTTT. It is translated as CASSRGWGRETGELFF.

The gene calls are TRBV10-3 and TRBJ1-5; TRBD1 agrees at 8 bases. The CDR3 totals 15 residues. With 0 bases clipped from V and 7 bases from J, the junction kept 5 bases outside the gene matches. CDR1 and CDR2 (germline): ENHRY, SYGVKD. This CDR3 reads CAISESAGGGQPQHF. The CDR3 DNA reads as TGTGCCATCAGTGAGTCGGCAGGGGGCGGGCAGCCCCAGCATTTT.

This clone was detected a few times. The chain joins TRBV5-1 to TRBJ2-1; D may be TRBD2 (6 bases). This CDR3 is 16 amino acids long. V lost 2 bases and J lost 4, with 16 bases in between. From germline, CDR1 is SGHRS and CDR2 YFSETQ. CDR3 sequence (DNA): TGCGCCAGCAGCTTCCGGGACTCCAAATTATACAATGAGCAGTTCTTC. This translates into CASSFRDSKLYNEQFF.

The V and J genes are TRBV2 and TRBJ2-1; TRBD2 agrees at 10 bases. Losses at the gene ends were 6 bases for V and 2 bases for J; bases not matched to a gene: 1. The CDR3 consists of 14 residues. In germline, CDR1 is SNHLY, CDR2 FYNNEI. The CDR3 DNA reads TGTGCCAGCAGGCTAGCGGGAGCCTACAATGAGCAGTTCTTC. Translating it yields CASRLAGAYNEQFF. The full variable domain, rest sourced from reference TRBV2 and TRBJ2-1, is EPEVTQTPSHQVTQMGQEVILRCVPISNHLYFYWYRQILGQKVEFLVSFYNNEISEKSEIFDDQFSVERPDGSNFTLKIRSTKLEDSAMYFCASRLAGAYNEQFFGPGTRLTVL.

The V and J genes are TRBV19 and TRBJ1-4, with a tentative D call TRBD1 (6 bases). Deletions cut 3 bases from V and 7 bases from J, with 12 bases between. The CDR3 has 14 residues. Germline V lookup: CDR1 LNHDA, CDR2 SQIVND (reference sequence). The CDR3 protein is CASSMGGSGEKLFF. The CDR3 coding sequence is TGTGCCAGTAGTATGGGGGGCAGTGGTGAAAAACTGTTTTTT.